The entry that follows covers one T cell receptor (beta chain) sequence. This specimen comes from a study of blood T cell repertoires in COVID-19. About the study: Samples of COVID-19 (acute and convalescent) were obtained from the United States, Italy and Spain. PBMCs, B-cell-depleted T cells, or T cells were the source of the cDNA or gDNA that made up the material.

How the authors handled the data: Using reference gene primer amplification, nucleated cell counts were estimated. TCRdb keeps only in-frame clones here, not all; method: immunoSEQ multiplex PCR. The DNA gave D and trimming, while V, J and clone size come from that table. The sample records about 63,000 clones, about 83% being singletons. The V gene's germline CDR1 is SEHNR and CDR2 FQNEAQ (reference sequence). The CDR3 loop spans 16 amino acids. The junction had 8 bases not matched to a gene; V was cut back by 5 bases and J by 5 bases. This chain links TRBV7-9 with TRBJ2-5; 13 positions agree with TRBD2. This clonotype was obtained from a human donor in a cohort sampled during active COVID-19. Sequencing was carried out using peripheral blood. The CDR3 nucleotides are TGTGCCAGCAGCCCGACTAGCGGGGGGTATGTTGAGACCCAGTACTTC. It codes for CASSPTSGGYVETQYF.